This is a list of T cell receptor beta chains from one sample in a study of tumor and adjacent non-tumor tissue in lung cancer. TCRdb independently ran MiXCR on the multiplex PCR reads; one entry per CDR3 protein. Here the sample spans tens of thousands of distinct CDR3 sequences, around 70% being singletons. Sequencing was done on a sample of lung tumor tissue. Source of these receptors: a woman aged 70 to 79 with non-small cell lung cancer. CDR3s include the opening cysteine and the closing phenylalanine or tryptophan. A D gene is named only where the DNA matches it firmly. Part of the rows lack a size; the others show once, few, many or a class for expanded clones.

clone size: -; J gene: TRBJ1-2; D gene: -; V gene: TRBV6-1; CDR3 protein: CACRGSAYGYTF; CDR3 DNA: TGTGCCTGCAGAGGATCGGCCTATGGCTACACCTTC
clone size: -; J gene: TRBJ1-1; D gene: -; V gene: TRBV12-3/TRBV12-4; CDR3 protein: CASSPNNFNIEAFF; CDR3 DNA: TGTGCCAGCAGCCCCAACAACTTCAACATTGAAGCTTTCTTT
clone size: -; J gene: TRBJ1-2; D gene: -; V gene: TRBV12-3/TRBV12-4; CDR3 protein: CAIFPVWDGYIF; CDR3 DNA: TGTGCCATCTTCCCTGTCTGGGATGGCTACATCTTC
clone size: many; J gene: TRBJ1-3; D gene: -; V gene: TRBV6-5; CDR3 protein: CASGWSSGNTIYF; CDR3 DNA: TGTGCCAGTGGTTGGAGCTCTGGAAACACCATATATTTT
clone size: -; J gene: TRBJ2-7; D gene: TRBD2; V gene: TRBV5-1; CDR3 protein: CARRRGLAGGDSYEQYF; CDR3 DNA: TGCGCAAGGAGACGGGGACTAGCGGGAGGAGACTCCTACGAGCAGTACTTC
clone size: many; J gene: TRBJ1-1; D gene: TRBD1; V gene: TRBV12-3/TRBV12-4; CDR3 protein: CASSFPRTGLNTEAFF; CDR3 DNA: TGTGCCAGCAGTTTCCCCCGGACAGGTTTGAACACTGAAGCTTTCTTT
clone size: -; J gene: TRBJ2-1; D gene: -; V gene: TRBV6-1; CDR3 protein: CASNPIYNELFF; CDR3 DNA: TGTGCCAGCAATCCGATCTACAATGAGCTGTTCTTC
clone size: -; J gene: TRBJ2-1; D gene: -; V gene: TRBV2; CDR3 protein: CASSGISSYNEQFF; CDR3 DNA: TGTGCCAGCAGTGGAATCAGCTCCTACAATGAGCAGTTCTTC
clone size: -; J gene: TRBJ2-1; D gene: -; V gene: TRBV11-1; CDR3 protein: CVSSYLSWGEHFF; CDR3 DNA: TGTGTCAGCAGTTACCTTTCCTGGGGTGAGCATTTCTTC
clone size: -; J gene: TRBJ2-1; D gene: TRBD1; V gene: TRBV4-1; CDR3 protein: CAISRAGTEYNERFF; CDR3 DNA: TGCGCCATCAGCCGAGCTGGGACAGAATACAATGAGCGGTTCTTC
clone size: many; J gene: TRBJ2-3; D gene: TRBD2; V gene: TRBV5-1; CDR3 protein: CASTRDYTDTQYF; CDR3 DNA: TGCGCCAGCACCCGGGACTACACAGATACGCAGTATTTT
clone size: -; J gene: TRBJ2-1; D gene: -; V gene: TRBV12-3/TRBV12-4; CDR3 protein: CASSSRGSEDNEQFF; CDR3 DNA: TGTGCCAGCAGTTCCAGAGGGAGTGAAGACAATGAGCAGTTCTTC
clone size: few; J gene: TRBJ1-1; D gene: -; V gene: TRBV6-2/TRBV6-3; CDR3 protein: CDSSYPTWATEAFF; CDR3 DNA: TGTGACAGCAGTTACCCAACATGGGCCACTGAAGCTTTCTTT